The next 17 T cell receptor beta chains were all read from a single sample in a study of type 1 and type 2 diabetes patients. PCR was run on genomic DNA. The TCR beta CDR3 region was amplified using 30 forward and 13 reverse primers. TCRdb processed the multiplex PCR reads anew with MiXCR; each CDR3 protein has one entry. The table lists about 250,000 distinct CDR3 sequences, around 50% of them singletons, with 12% to 15% in the top ten. The source material was peripheral blood mononuclear cells (PBMCs). The receptors were sampled from a man between 18 and 35 years old with type 2 diabetes.

The chain recombines TRBV7-7 with TRBJ2-5; D is unresolved. Trimming pared 4 bases from V and 0 bases from J, leaving 6 bases between. The CDR3 is made up of 13 amino acids. Germline assignment: CDR1 SSHAT and CDR2 FNYEAQ (reference sequence). CDR3 in amino acids: CASSSWYQETQYF. CDR3 DNA sequence: TGTGCCAGCAGCTCTTGGTACCAAGAGACCCAGTACTTC.

Notes on this clonotype: Germline is not matched at one junction end, which may reflect a read error. J is TRBJ2-7 and V is TRBV5-1; D possibly matches TRBD1 or TRBD2 (5 bases each). The germline gives CDR1 SGHRS, CDR2 YFSETQ. The CDR3 totals 15 residues. The CDR3 DNA reads TGTGCCAGCAGCTTAGTTCAGGAGAGGGGCTACGAGCAGTACTTC. Amino acid sequence: CASSLVQERGYEQYF.

The chain uses TRBV11-2 and TRBJ2-2, with 11 nucleotides matching TRBD2. CDR3 length: 20 amino acids. Germline CDR1 and CDR2: SGHAT and FQNNGV. V lost 1 base and J lost 1; bases outside the gene matches: 11. CDR3 residues: CASSLGGRGLAGGNTGELFF. The CDR3, as DNA: TGTGCCAGCAGCTTAGGGGGAAGGGGCCTAGCGGGAGGGAACACCGGGGAGCTGTTTTTT.

This clonotype was found a few times. The chain is built from TRBV28 and TRBJ2-5, with 10 bases identical to TRBD2. Germline V gene data show CDR1 as MDHEN and CDR2 as SYDVKM. CDR3 length equals 15 residues. V was pared by 3 bases and J by 5 bases, with 6 bases of the junction left unmatched. The CDR3 loop reads CASSFLLAGRETQYF. The CDR3 DNA is TGTGCCAGCAGTTTCCTACTAGCGGGGAGGGAGACCCAGTACTTC.

As concerns this clonotype: One junction end disagrees with the germline gene, perhaps due to a read error. The chain employs TRBV20-1 and TRBJ1-5; D not resolved. Germline CDR1 is DFQATT and CDR2 is SNEGSKA (reference sequence). The CDR3 has 13 residues. In nucleotides, the CDR3 is TGCAGTGCTATACCCGATAGCAATCAGCTCCAGCATTTT. The encoded protein is CSAIPDSNQLQHF.

This sequence joins TRBV7-3 and TRBJ2-3; 14 nucleotides line up with TRBD2. The CDR3 contains 16 residues. The V and J ends lost 9 bases and 5 bases, in that order; junction bases with no gene match: 10. CDR1 and CDR2 (germline): SGHTA, FQGTGA. The DNA for the CDR3 is TGTGCCAGTAGTGACACCGGACTAGCGGGGGGAGATACGCAGTATTTT. Translated, it gives CASSDTGLAGGDTQYF.

The CDR3 region is CSVEGGPLYGYTF. CDR3 DNA: TGCAGCGTTGAAGGGGGGCCTCTTTATGGCTACACCTTC. The V call is TRBV29-1, the J call TRBJ1-2; D might be TRBD1 (6 bases). The V end was cut by 1 base, the J end by 5 bases, with 11 bases between. CDR1 and CDR2 from the germline V gene are SQVTM and ANQGSEA. The CDR3 has 13 residues.

The CDR3 protein is CASSRTGLAGGRQFF. The CDR3 DNA sequence: TGTGCCAGCAGCAGAACGGGACTAGCGGGGGGAAGGCAGTTCTTC. The J gene is TRBJ2-1, the V gene TRBV7-9, with 15 positions matching TRBD2. This CDR3 spans 15 amino acids. The J segment lost 12 bases and the V segment lost 5 bases, leaving 8 bases of the junction unmatched. Germline CDR1 SEHNR, CDR2 FQNEAQ (reference sequence).

The chain joins TRBV24-1 to TRBJ2-2; no clear D gene. The V end lost 8 bases, the J end lost 3 bases, and 12 bases lay between the germline ends. From germline, CDR1 is KGHDR and CDR2 SFDVKD. The CDR3 runs to 14 residues. The CDR3 region has the DNA TGTGCCACCACGGCCGAACGGGACACCGGGGAGCTGTTTTTT. Translating it yields CATTAERDTGELFF.

The chain couples TRBV12-3 or TRBV12-4 to TRBJ1-3; the D is unclear. The CDR3 sequence is 18 residues long. The germline V and J ends were trimmed by 2 bases and 1 base, with 18 bases remaining between them. CDR3 nucleotide sequence: TGTGCCAGCAGTTTAAGGACTGCCGGGATCTTATCTGGAAACACCATATATTTT. The encoded protein is CASSLRTAGILSGNTIYF.

The V and J genes are TRBV7-2 and TRBJ2-5; perhaps TRBD1 as D (7 bases). The V and J ends lost 1 base and 7 bases respectively, with 13 bases between them. The CDR3 runs 14 residues. The V gene's germline CDR1 is SGHTA and CDR2 FQGNSA. CDR3 sequence (DNA): TGTGCCAGCAGCTTAGGCAGGGGGGCCGGGACCCAGTACTTC. As protein: CASSLGRGAGTQYF.

A remark on this clonotype: In this CDR3 the conserved last residue, phenylalanine or tryptophan, is missing, so a read error is likely. This chain links TRBV20-1 with TRBJ1-2, with D unclear. V lost 4 bases, J lost 4 bases, and 10 bases lay in between. Germline values: CDR1 DFQATT, CDR2 SNEGSKA (reference sequence). CDR3 length equals 12 residues. The CDR3 region has the DNA TGCAGTGCTAAGGCGGGATTCTATGGCTACACCTCC. This encodes CSAKAGFYGYTS.

This clonotype has just one count. An end of the junction differs from the germline gene, which may be a read error. In DNA form, the CDR3 reads TGTGCCAGCAGCGTAGGTGTGGGACCGACACACGAGCAGTACTTC. Its translation: CASSVGVGPTHEQYF. V and J are TRBV13 and TRBJ2-7; D may be TRBD1 or TRBD2 (5 bases each). The CDR3 has 15 amino acids. Germline V gene data show CDR1 as PRHDT and CDR2 as FYEKMQ (reference sequence).

The gene calls are TRBV6-5 and TRBJ2-1; the D gene is possibly TRBD2 (6 bases). With 5 bases removed from V and 7 bases from J, the gap between germline ends came to 6 bases. CDR3 length equals 11 residues. CDR1 and CDR2 (germline): MNHEY, SVGAGI. The CDR3 reads CASSGGNEQFF. CDR3 nucleotides: TGTGCCAGCAGTGGGGGGAATGAGCAGTTCTTC.

The chain uses TRBV27 and TRBJ2-7; possibly TRBD1 or TRBD2 for D (5 bases each). The CDR3 runs 12 residues. Germline V lookup: CDR1 MNHEY, CDR2 SMNVEV (reference sequence). V was clipped by 9 bases and J by 3 bases, with 12 bases between them. The DNA for the CDR3 is TGTGCCAGTGGGACCTTCAACTACGAGCAGTACTTC. Residues: CASGTFNYEQYF.

Concerning this clonotype itself: It is likely a read error, because the conserved phenylalanine at the end of the CDR3 is missing. It is unclear where the CDR3 begins or ends on the DNA, so no DNA is shown, and the CDR3 is as TCRdb lists it. This chain uses TRBV28 with TRBJ2-6; the table names TRBD2, a call not compared with the DNA. Germline lookup yields CDR1 MDHEN and CDR2 SYDVKM. The CDR3 has 10 amino acids, counting both end residues. This CDR3 is CASNQRPCLY.

This rearrangement joins TRBV15 to TRBJ2-5; TRBD2 agrees at 8 bases. The J segment lost 2 bases and the V segment lost 8 bases, leaving 19 bases of the junction unmatched. CDR3 length equals 18 residues. Germline V lookup: CDR1 LNHNV, CDR2 YYDKDF (reference sequence). The CDR3 sequence is CATSDRLIAGPVQETQYF. The CDR3, as DNA: TGTGCCACCTCGGATAGGCTTATAGCGGGACCCGTACAAGAGACCCAGTACTTC.